This TCR beta chain was identified during a study of T cell responses to AZD1222 COVID-19 vaccine. General study findings and limits: Baseline serology detected seropositivity in only 6 or 7 AZD1222 recipients. Donors skewed white British and female; clonal diversity was possibly underestimated.

Trimming left V 3 bases short and J 4 bases short, with 6 bases between. Germline-derived CDR1 and CDR2 are MDHEN and SYDVKM. The CDR3 consists of 12 residues. Only in-frame clones appear in the TCRdb table, and some are missing; sequencing was by immunoSEQ multiplex PCR. The repertoire holds about 130,000 clones, with around 90% as singletons. On this clone: No antigen is known for it.

The gene calls are TRBV28 and TRBJ1-2; the D is unclear. The sequence was collected from an adult in good health. Material: peripheral blood, obtained on day 0 of MenACWY control vaccination. The DNA for the CDR3 is TGTGCCAGCAGTTTCTTGGGCTATGGCTACACCTTC. Translating it yields CASSFLGYGYTF.